The clone carrying this T cell receptor (beta chain) occurred a few times. The target antigen is unknown. The sample originates from a study of T-cell reconstitution after alpha-beta-depleted transplantation in children. Study findings and constraints: By about two months after transplant, alpha-beta T cells reportedly arose from several hundred graft clones that had expanded. From newly produced T cells came most of the T-cell counts and diversity one year after transplant.

TCRbeta library preparation incorporated unique molecular identifiers. TCRdb independently ran MiXCR on the PCR reads; one entry per CDR3 protein. The top ten clones hold approximately 36% of a sample with more than 90,000 distinct CDR3 sequences, 10% of them seen once. With 4 bases clipped from V and 0 bases from J, the junction kept 14 bases outside the gene matches. The CDR3 has 17 residues. Germline-derived CDR1 and CDR2 are DFQATT and SNEGSKA (reference sequence). The chain employs TRBV20-1 and TRBJ1-1, with 7 bases matching TRBD1. This sequence was found in a boy younger than 10 with acute lymphoblastic leukemia, due to receive a stem cell transplant. The sequenced sample was PBMCs, obtained before TCRalphabeta/CD19-depleted stem cell transplant. The CDR3 spells CSAIGGRPKIMNTEAFF. The CDR3 DNA reads TGCAGTGCTATAGGGGGCAGGCCTAAAATCATGAACACTGAAGCTTTCTTT.